A single sample is the source of the 31 T cell receptor beta chains below, sequenced in a study of CXCR3-negative and CXCR3-positive naive CD8 T cells. cDNA libraries for TRB were generated by 5' RACE incorporating UMI labels. TCRdb reprocessed the 5' RACE reads and keeps a single row for each CDR3 protein, giving no DNA. The sample holds tens of thousands of distinct CDR3 sequences. Sequenced: memory CD8+ T cells from blood. Receptors originate from a human donor in good health. Some clones in this sample may be carry-over from other donors' samples.

The chain recombines TRBV29-1 with TRBJ1-1; TCRdb calls TRBD1, which cannot be checked without DNA. The CDR3 spans 14 residues. From germline, CDR1 is SQVTM and CDR2 ANQGSEA. This chain's CDR3 is CSVIIPRGGTEAFF.

The genes are TRBV7-6 and TRBJ2-7; TCRdb designates TRBD2, a call that cannot be tested without DNA. CDR1 and CDR2 from the germline V gene are SGHVS and FNYEAQ. The CDR3 totals 15 residues. CDR3 residues: CASSLSAGGPYEQYF.

The V call is TRBV7-3, the J call TRBJ2-2; TCRdb selects TRBD2, and the lack of DNA leaves this call unchecked. The CDR3 sequence is 18 residues long. In germline, CDR1 is SGHTA, CDR2 FQGTGA. CDR3 protein: CASSFGSPGGIFTGELFF. The variable domain in full, with the rest retrieved from reference TRBV7-3 and TRBJ2-2, is GAGVSQTPSNKVTEKGKYVELRCDPISGHTALYWYRQSLGQGPEFLIYFQGTGAADDSGLPNDRFFAVRPEGSVSTLKIQRTERGDSAVYLCASSFGSPGGIFTGELFFGEGSRLTVL.

The genes are TRBV4-3 and TRBJ2-3; the TCRdb D gene call, TRBD2, has no DNA to confirm it. Germline CDR1 and CDR2: LGHNA and YSLEER. This CDR3 contains 18 residues. The CDR3 region is CASSPDGGAGGTTDTQYF.

V gene TRBV29-1 combines with J gene TRBJ2-7; the D call from TCRdb, TRBD1, cannot be confirmed without DNA. This CDR3 is 13 amino acids long. Germline CDR1 SQVTM, CDR2 ANQGSEA. The CDR3 loop is CSVADSPSYEQYF.

The chain recombines TRBV7-9 with TRBJ1-1; TCRdb proposes TRBD1, but this gene call is untestable without DNA. Germline V CDR1 and CDR2: SEHNR, FQNEAQ (reference sequence). This CDR3 has 13 residues. The CDR3 here is CASSITGLPEAFF.

J is TRBJ2-7 and V is TRBV3-1; the D call from TCRdb, TRBD1, cannot be confirmed without DNA. Germline CDR1 reads LGHDT; CDR2 reads YNNKEL (reference sequence). CDR3 length: 16 amino acids. CDR3 region: CASSQDRGRSYYEQYF.

The chain carries TRBV4-2 and TRBJ2-5; the TRBD2 assignment by TCRdb is unverifiable without DNA. The CDR3 has 16 residues. Germline V gene data show CDR1 as LGHNA and CDR2 as YNFKEQ. This chain's CDR3 is CASSHSASGGVETQYF.

This sequence joins TRBV7-9 and TRBJ2-3; the TRBD2 assignment by TCRdb is unverifiable without DNA. The germline CDR1 and CDR2 sequences are SEHNR and FQNEAQ (reference sequence). This CDR3 spans 12 amino acids. The CDR3 here is CASSSGLPSRYF.

The V and J genes are TRBV11-2 and TRBJ2-5; TCRdb indicates TRBD1, and absent DNA this call remains unverified. The CDR3 is 12 amino acids. CDR1 SGHAT and CDR2 FQNNGV come from the germline V gene. CDR3 region: CASSGQQGDAAF.

This sequence joins TRBV12-3 or TRBV12-4 and TRBJ1-1; there is no DNA to check the TCRdb D call of TRBD1. The CDR3 is 20 residues long. The CDR3 reads CASSFTPSPDRGIGNTEAFF.

V gene TRBV7-8 combines with J gene TRBJ2-1; without DNA, the TCRdb call of TRBD1 cannot be checked. This CDR3 has 15 residues. Per germline, CDR1 SGHVS and CDR2 FQNEAQ. CDR3: CASSLARARRNEQFF.

The chain is built from TRBV14 and TRBJ2-7. The CDR3 loop spans 12 amino acids. From germline, CDR1 is SGHDN and CDR2 FVKESK. CDR3 in amino acids: CASSQDYYEQYF.

This chain joins TRBV7-9 and TRBJ2-5; the D gene TCRdb calls, TRBD2, cannot be checked with no DNA. The CDR3 loop spans 16 amino acids. Germline loops: CDR1 SEHNR, CDR2 FQNEAQ (reference sequence). CDR3 region: CASSQVSTGLQETQYF.

This chain joins TRBV4-2 and TRBJ2-2; the D call of TRBD1 rests on TCRdb alone, since no DNA is present to check it. The CDR3 has 15 amino acids. Germline V gives CDR1 LGHNA, CDR2 YNFKEQ. The CDR3: CASSQDEGGSGELFF.

This rearrangement joins TRBV12-3 or TRBV12-4 to TRBJ2-3; TCRdb designates TRBD1, a call that cannot be tested without DNA. The CDR3 is 16 amino acids. This CDR3 is CASSLGGGGSTDTQYF.

This chain links TRBV10-3 with TRBJ2-1; checking the TCRdb D call of TRBD2 is not possible without DNA. CDR3 length: 13 amino acids. The germline CDR1 and CDR2 sequences are ENHRY and SYGVKD. Here the CDR3 reads CATDSVLFNEQFF.

The rearrangement joins TRBV28 to TRBJ2-5; TCRdb's assignment of TRBD2 cannot be checked, as there is no DNA. The CDR3 sequence is 15 residues long. Germline CDR1 reads MDHEN; CDR2 reads SYDVKM. CDR3: CASSLGSGWQETQYF.

This sequence joins TRBV6-2 or TRBV6-3 and TRBJ2-7; TCRdb selects TRBD2, and the lack of DNA leaves this call unchecked. The CDR3 totals 18 residues. The germline V gene has CDR1 MNHEY and CDR2 SVGEGT. CDR3 loop: CASSYSTSGRGSSYEQYF.

The chain is built from TRBV10-3 and TRBJ2-3. Per germline, CDR1 ENHRY and CDR2 SYGVKD. This CDR3 spans 14 amino acids. CDR3 sequence: CAISEVEITDTQYF.

The chain links TRBV4-1 to TRBJ2-5. The germline V gene has CDR1 MGHRA and CDR2 YSYEKL. There are 15 residues in the CDR3. The CDR3 loop reads CASSQDPGSQETQYF.

The chain links TRBV6-5 to TRBJ2-3; checking the TCRdb D call of TRBD2 is not possible without DNA. This CDR3 contains 14 residues. The germline CDR1 and CDR2 sequences are MNHEY and SVGAGI. The CDR3 here is CATTSGLGTDTQYF.

The V and J genes are TRBV20-1 and TRBJ2-7; the TCRdb call, TRBD2, lacks DNA for checking. Germline-derived CDR1 and CDR2 are DFQATT and SNEGSKA (reference sequence). The CDR3 runs 15 residues. This CDR3 reads CSASLARLGTYEQYF.

The chain combines TRBV10-3 with TRBJ2-2. Germline CDR1 ENHRY, CDR2 SYGVKD. The length of the CDR3 is 15 residues. The CDR3 loop reads CAISGPTSRTGELFF.

J is TRBJ2-7 and V is TRBV29-1; the TRBD1 assignment by TCRdb is unverifiable without DNA. The V gene's germline CDR1 is SQVTM and CDR2 ANQGSEA. The CDR3 is made up of 12 amino acids. The CDR3 reads CSVEQGGYEQYF.

This chain connects TRBV6-2 or TRBV6-3 to TRBJ2-6. The CDR3 covers 15 residues. In germline, CDR1 is MNHEY, CDR2 SVGEGT. The CDR3 region is CASSYSDSGANVLTF.

The rearrangement joins TRBV5-4 to TRBJ2-1; lacking DNA, the TRBD1 call made by TCRdb goes unchecked. CDR3 length equals 17 residues. Germline CDR1 is SGHNT and CDR2 is YYREEE (reference sequence). The CDR3 region is CASSLADRGSSYNEQFF.

The chain recombines TRBV20-1 with TRBJ2-1; checking the TCRdb D call of TRBD1 is not possible without DNA. Germline V CDR1 and CDR2: DFQATT, SNEGSKA (reference sequence). CDR3 length equals 15 residues. CDR3 residues: CSASGRGGSYNEQFF.

The chain recombines TRBV20-1 with TRBJ2-5; the TCRdb call, TRBD2, lacks DNA for checking. The CDR3 loop spans 16 amino acids. In germline, CDR1 is DFQATT, CDR2 SNEGSKA (reference sequence). The CDR3 sequence is CSAETVAGGQQETQYF.

This chain uses TRBV12-3 or TRBV12-4 with TRBJ1-1; TCRdb selects TRBD1, and the lack of DNA leaves this call unchecked. The CDR3 runs 15 residues. The CDR3 region is CASSQDREFNTEAFF.

This chain links TRBV11-2 with TRBJ2-3; the TCRdb D gene call, TRBD1, has no DNA to confirm it. Germline CDR1 SGHAT, CDR2 FQNNGV. The CDR3 covers 17 residues. The CDR3 loop is CASSLDPGAGRSDTQYF.